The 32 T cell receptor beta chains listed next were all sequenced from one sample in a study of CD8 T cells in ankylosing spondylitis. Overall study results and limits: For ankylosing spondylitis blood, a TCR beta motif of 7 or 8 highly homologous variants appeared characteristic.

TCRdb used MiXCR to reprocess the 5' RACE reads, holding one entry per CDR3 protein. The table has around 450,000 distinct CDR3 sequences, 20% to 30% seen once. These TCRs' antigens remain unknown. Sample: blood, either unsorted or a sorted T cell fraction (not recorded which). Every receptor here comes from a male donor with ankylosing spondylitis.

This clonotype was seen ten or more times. The CDR3 DNA follows: TGTGCCAGCAGTTACAAGGGGTCCCACGAGCAGTACTTC. Its translation is CASSYKGSHEQYF. V is TRBV6-6 and J is TRBJ2-7; D is perhaps TRBD1 (5 bases). Germline V gene data show CDR1 as MNHNY and CDR2 as SVGAGI (reference sequence). CDR3 length equals 13 residues. V was trimmed by 2 bases and J by 5 bases, leaving 10 bases between them.

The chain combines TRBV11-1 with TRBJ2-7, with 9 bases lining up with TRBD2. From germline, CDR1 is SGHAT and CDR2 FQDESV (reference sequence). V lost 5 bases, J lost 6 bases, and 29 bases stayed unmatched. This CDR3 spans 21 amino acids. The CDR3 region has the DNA TGTGCCAGCAGCCGATCAGGAGGCAGGGGTGTCGAGGCGGGAGGGAATGGCGAGCAGTACGTC. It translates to CASSRSGGRGVEAGGNGEQYV.

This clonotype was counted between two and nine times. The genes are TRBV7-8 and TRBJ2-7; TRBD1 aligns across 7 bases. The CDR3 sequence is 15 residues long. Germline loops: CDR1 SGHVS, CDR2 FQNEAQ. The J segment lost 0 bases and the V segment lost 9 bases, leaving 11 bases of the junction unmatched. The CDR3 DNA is TGTGCCAGTTCCCCGGGACAGTCGAGCTCCTACGAGCAGTACGTC. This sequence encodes CASSPGQSSSYEQYV.

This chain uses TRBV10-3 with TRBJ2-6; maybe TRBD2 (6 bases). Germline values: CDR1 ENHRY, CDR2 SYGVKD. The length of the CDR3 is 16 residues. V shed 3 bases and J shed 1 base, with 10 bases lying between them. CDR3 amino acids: CAISETGTSGANVLTF. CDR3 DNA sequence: TGTGCCATCAGTGAAACGGGGACTTCTGGGGCCAACGTCCTGACTTTC.

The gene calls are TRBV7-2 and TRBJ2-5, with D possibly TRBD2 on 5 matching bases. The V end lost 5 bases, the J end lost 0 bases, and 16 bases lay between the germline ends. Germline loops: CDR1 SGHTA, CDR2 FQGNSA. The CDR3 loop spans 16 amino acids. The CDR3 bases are TGTGCCAGCAGCCATGAGGGAACCCTGTACCAAGAGACCCAGTACTTC. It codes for CASSHEGTLYQETQYF.

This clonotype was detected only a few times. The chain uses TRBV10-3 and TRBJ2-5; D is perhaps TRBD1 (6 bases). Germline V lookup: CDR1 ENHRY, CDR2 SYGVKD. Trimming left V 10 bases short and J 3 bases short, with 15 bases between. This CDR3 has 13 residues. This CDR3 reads CATSGHSKETQYF. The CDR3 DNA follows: TGTGCCACCTCGGGACACTCGAAAGAGACCCAGTACTTC.

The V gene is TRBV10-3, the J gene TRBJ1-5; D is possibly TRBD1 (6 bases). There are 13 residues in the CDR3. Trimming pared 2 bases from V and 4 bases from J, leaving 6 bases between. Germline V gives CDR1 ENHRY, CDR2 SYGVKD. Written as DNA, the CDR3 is TGTGCCATCAGTGAGGACAGGAATCAGCCCCAGCATTTT. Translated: CAISEDRNQPQHF.

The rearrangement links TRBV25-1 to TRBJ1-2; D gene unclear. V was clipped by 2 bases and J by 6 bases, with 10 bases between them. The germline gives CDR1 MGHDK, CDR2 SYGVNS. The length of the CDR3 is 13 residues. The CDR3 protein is CASSENERHGYTF. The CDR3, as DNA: TGTGCCAGCAGTGAAAACGAGCGGCATGGCTACACCTTC.

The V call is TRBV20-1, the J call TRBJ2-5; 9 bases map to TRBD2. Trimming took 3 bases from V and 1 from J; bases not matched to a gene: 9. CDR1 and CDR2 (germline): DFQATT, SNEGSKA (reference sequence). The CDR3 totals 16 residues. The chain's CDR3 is CSASEASGTLQETQYF. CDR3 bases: TGCAGTGCTAGTGAGGCTAGCGGGACCCTCCAAGAGACCCAGTACTTC.

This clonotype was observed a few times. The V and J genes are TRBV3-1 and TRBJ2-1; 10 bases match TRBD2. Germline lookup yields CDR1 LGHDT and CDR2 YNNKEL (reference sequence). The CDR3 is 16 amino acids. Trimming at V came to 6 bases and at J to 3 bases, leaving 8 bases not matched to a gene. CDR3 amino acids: CASRKDTSGIYNEQFF. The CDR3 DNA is TGTGCCAGCAGGAAGGATACTAGCGGGATCTACAATGAGCAGTTCTTC.

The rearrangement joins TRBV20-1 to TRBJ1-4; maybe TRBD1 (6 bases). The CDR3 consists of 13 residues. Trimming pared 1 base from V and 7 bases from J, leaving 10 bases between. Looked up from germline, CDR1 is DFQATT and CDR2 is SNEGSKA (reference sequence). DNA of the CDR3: TGCAGTGCTAGAGTTGGGACAAGTGAAAAACTGTTTTTT. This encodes CSARVGTSEKLFF.

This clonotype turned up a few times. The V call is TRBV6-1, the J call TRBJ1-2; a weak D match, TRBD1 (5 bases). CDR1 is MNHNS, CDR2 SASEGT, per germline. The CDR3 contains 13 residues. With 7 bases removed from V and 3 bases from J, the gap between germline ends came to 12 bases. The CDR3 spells CASNRQKDYGYTF. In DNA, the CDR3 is TGTGCCAGCAACCGACAGAAAGACTATGGCTACACCTTC.

The CDR3 nucleotides are TGCAGTGCTAGAAGGCACTCCTATAATTCACCCCTCCACTTT. Translation gives CSARRHSYNSPLHF. This chain uses TRBV20-1 with TRBJ1-6, with no clear D. CDR1 DFQATT and CDR2 SNEGSKA come from the germline V gene (reference sequence). The V gene lost 2 bases and the J gene lost 0 bases, with 5 bases spanning the gap. The CDR3 runs to 14 residues.

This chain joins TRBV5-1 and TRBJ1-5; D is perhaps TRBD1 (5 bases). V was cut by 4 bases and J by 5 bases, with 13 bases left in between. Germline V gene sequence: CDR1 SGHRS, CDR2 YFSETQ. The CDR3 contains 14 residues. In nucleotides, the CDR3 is TGCGCCAGCAGCCGGGCGGGGGGGGATCAGCCCCAGCATTTT. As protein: CASSRAGGDQPQHF. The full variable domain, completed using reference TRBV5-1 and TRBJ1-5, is KAGVTQTPRYLIKTRGQQVTLSCSPISGHRSVSWYQQTPGQGLQFLFEYFSETQRNKGNFPGRFSGRQFSNSRSEMNVSTLELGDSALYLCASSRAGGDQPQHFGDGTRLSIL.

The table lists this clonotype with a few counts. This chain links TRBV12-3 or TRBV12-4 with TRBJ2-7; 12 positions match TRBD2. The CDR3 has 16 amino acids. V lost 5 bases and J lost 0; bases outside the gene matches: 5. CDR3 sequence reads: CASSPGLAGTSYEQYF. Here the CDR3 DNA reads TGTGCCAGCAGTCCAGGACTAGCGGGGACCTCCTACGAGCAGTACTTC.

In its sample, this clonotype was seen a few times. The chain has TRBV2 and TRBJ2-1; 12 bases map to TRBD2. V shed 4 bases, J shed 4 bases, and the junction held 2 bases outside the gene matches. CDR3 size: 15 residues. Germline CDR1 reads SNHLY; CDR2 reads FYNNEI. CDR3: CASSGTSGMYNEQFF. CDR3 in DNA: TGTGCCAGCAGTGGGACTAGCGGGATGTACAATGAGCAGTTCTTC.

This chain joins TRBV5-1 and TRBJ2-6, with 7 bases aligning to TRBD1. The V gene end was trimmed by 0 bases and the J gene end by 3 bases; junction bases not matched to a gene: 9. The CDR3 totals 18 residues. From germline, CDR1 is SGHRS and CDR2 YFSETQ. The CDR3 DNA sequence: TGCGCCAGCAGCTTGGAGGGACAGTACTTCGGTGGGGCCAACGTCCTGACTTTC. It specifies CASSLEGQYFGGANVLTF.

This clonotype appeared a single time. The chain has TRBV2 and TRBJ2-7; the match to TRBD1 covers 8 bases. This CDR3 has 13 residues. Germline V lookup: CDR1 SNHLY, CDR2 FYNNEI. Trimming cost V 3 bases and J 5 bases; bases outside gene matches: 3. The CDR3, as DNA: TGTGCCAGCAGTGAGGACAGGGCTAACGAGCAGTACTTC. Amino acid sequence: CASSEDRANEQYF.

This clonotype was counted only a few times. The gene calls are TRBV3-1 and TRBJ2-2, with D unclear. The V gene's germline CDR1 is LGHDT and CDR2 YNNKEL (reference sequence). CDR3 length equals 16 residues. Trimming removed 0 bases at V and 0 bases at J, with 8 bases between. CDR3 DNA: TGTGCCAGCAGCCAAGATCCAGGACCGAACACCGGGGAGCTGTTTTTT. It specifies CASSQDPGPNTGELFF.

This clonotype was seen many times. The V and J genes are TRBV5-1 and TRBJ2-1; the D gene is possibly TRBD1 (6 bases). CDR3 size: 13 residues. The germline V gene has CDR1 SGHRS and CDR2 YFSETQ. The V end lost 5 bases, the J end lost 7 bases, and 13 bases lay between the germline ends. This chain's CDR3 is CASRLPRGNEQFF. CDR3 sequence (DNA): TGCGCCAGCAGATTGCCCAGGGGAAATGAGCAGTTCTTC.

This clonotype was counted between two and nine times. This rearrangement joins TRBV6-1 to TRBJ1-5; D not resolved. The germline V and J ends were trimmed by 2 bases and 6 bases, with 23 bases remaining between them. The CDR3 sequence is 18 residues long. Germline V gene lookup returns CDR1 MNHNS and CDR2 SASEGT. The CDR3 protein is CASSERRGRWTGSQPQHF. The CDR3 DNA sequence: TGTGCCAGCAGTGAACGGCGCGGCAGGTGGACGGGCAGTCAGCCCCAGCATTTT.

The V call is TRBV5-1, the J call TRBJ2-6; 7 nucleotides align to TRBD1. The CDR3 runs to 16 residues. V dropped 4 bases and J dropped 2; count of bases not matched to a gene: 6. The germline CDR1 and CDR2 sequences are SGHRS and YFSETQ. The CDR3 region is CASSPIDRAGANVLTF. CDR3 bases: TGCGCCAGCAGCCCTATTGACAGGGCTGGGGCCAACGTCCTGACTTTC.

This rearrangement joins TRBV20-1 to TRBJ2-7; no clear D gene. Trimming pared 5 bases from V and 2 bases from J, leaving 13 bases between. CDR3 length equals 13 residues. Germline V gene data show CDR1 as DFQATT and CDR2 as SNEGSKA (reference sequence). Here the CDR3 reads CSASASGAYEQYF. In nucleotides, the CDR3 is TGCAGTGCTTCCGCTTCTGGGGCCTACGAGCAGTACTTC.

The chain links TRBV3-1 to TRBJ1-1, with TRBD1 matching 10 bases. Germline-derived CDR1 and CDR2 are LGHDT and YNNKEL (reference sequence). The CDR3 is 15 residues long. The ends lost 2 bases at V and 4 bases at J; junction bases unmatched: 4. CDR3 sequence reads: CASSQSDRGGTEAFF. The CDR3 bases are TGTGCCAGCAGCCAATCGGACAGGGGGGGCACTGAAGCTTTCTTT.

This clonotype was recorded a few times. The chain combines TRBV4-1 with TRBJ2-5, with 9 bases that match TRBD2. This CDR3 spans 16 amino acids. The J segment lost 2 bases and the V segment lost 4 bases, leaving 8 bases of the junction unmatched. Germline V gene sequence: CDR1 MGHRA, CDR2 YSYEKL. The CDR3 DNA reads TGCGCCAGCAGCCCAAGAGGGGCGGGAGGGCAAGAGACCCAGTACTTC. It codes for CASSPRGAGGQETQYF.

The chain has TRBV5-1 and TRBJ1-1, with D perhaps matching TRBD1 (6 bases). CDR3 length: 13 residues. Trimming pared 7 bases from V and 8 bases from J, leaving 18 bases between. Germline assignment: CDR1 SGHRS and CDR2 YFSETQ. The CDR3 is CASCFQTGSEAFF. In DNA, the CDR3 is TGCGCCAGCTGTTTCCAAACAGGGTCGGAAGCTTTCTTT. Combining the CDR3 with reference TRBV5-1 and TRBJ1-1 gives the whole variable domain KAGVTQTPRYLIKTRGQQVTLSCSPISGHRSVSWYQQTPGQGLQFLFEYFSETQRNKGNFPGRFSGRQFSNSRSEMNVSTLELGDSALYLCASCFQTGSEAFFGQGTRLTVV.

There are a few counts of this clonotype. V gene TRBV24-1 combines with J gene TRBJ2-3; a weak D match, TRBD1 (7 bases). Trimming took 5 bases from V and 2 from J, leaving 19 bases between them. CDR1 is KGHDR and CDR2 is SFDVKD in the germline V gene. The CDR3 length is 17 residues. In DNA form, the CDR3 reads TGTGCCACCAGTGTTGGAGGGGGCGGATACTACACAGATACGCAGTATTTT. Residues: CATSVGGGGYYTDTQYF.

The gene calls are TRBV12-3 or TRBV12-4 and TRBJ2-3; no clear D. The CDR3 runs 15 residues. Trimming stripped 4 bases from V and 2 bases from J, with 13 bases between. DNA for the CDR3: TGTGCCAGCAGTTCAACCGGCAGATACACAGATACGCAGTATTTT. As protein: CASSSTGRYTDTQYF.

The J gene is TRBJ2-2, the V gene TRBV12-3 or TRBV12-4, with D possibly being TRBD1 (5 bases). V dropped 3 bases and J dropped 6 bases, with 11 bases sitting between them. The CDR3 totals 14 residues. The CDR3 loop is CASSLPSRAGELFF. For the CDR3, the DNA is TGTGCCAGCAGTTTGCCCTCCAGGGCCGGGGAGCTGTTTTTT.

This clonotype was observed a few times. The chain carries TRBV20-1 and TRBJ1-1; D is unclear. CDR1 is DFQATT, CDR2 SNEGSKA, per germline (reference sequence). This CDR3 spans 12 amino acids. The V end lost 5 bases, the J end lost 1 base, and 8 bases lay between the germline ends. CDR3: CSAFDGNTEAFF. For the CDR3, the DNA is TGCAGTGCTTTTGACGGGAACACTGAAGCTTTCTTT.

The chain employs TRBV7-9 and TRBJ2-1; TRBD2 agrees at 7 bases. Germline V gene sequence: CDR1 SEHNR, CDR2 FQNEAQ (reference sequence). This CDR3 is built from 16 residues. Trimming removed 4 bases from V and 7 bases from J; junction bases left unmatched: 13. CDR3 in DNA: TGTGCCAGCAGCTCCTCGTGGGAGGGCCGGTGGAATGAGCAGTTCTTC. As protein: CASSSSWEGRWNEQFF. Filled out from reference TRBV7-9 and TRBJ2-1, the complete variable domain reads DTGVSQNPRHKITKRGQNVTFRCDPISEHNRLYWYRQTLGQGPEFLTYFQNEAQLEKSRLLSDRFSAERPKGSFSTLEIQRTEQGDSAMYLCASSSSWEGRWNEQFFGPGTRLTVL.

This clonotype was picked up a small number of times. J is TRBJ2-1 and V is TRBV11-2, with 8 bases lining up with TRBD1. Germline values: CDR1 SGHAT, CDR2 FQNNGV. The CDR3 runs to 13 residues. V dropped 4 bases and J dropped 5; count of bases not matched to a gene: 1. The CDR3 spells CASSWDRHNEQFF. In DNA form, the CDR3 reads TGTGCCAGCAGCTGGGACAGGCACAATGAGCAGTTCTTC.